This T cell receptor (beta chain) was documented in a study of blood T cells in healthy people across ages (dated by TCRdb to 2015 to 2017). Regarding the study in general: In model experiments, template switching captured about one uniquely barcoded TCR beta cDNA molecule for every two T cells. The study measured age-related changes in TCR beta repertoire diversity using deep sequencing normalized with unique cDNA molecular identifiers. Four age groups were formed from the donors: young (average roughly 15 years), middle-aged (approximately 39), aged (about 68) and long-lived (82). To avoid experimental bias, donors of different ages were spread randomly across the sequencing lanes. The study analyzed two additional independent replicas of 1 million unique cDNA reads from the same blood draw for two donors, one aged 18 to 30 and one aged 80 or older.

The donors were roughly 40 Caucasian individuals from Russia, aged roughly 6 to 90 years, who were systemically healthy. Each donor gave approximately 9.4 milliliters of peripheral blood, drawn into EDTA-treated Vacutainer tubes. Ficoll-Paque density-gradient centrifugation was used to isolate PBMCs, with at least 6 million per sample. Trizol reagent was used to extract total RNA from PBMCs, with at least 5 micrograms per sample. Naive CD45RAhigh/CD27high T cell percentages were measured by flow cytometry on a PBMC aliquot from every donor. Summary of the overall study and its limitations: Conclusive comparison of naive and antigen-experienced compartments was prevented by the profiling of bulk unsorted PBMCs. Estimates of total diversity from one million sequenced T cells were regarded as lower bounds and underestimates. Donor CMV infection status was unknown, potentially confounding age-related changes in expanded clonotypes. Observed TCR beta diversity correlated strongly with the percentage of naive T cells measured by flow cytometry. As age increased, observed TCR beta diversity per million T cells dropped in a roughly linear way, and a significant reduction was already evident by age around 41. Compared with the aged group, the long-lived group had more naive CD4+ T cells, fewer expanded clones and increased TCR diversity, suggesting age selection.

This clonotype appeared a single time. Its specific antigen is unknown. Base qualities are not provided; no much larger clone lies one nucleotide away. The library was generated by 5' RACE. The run used an Illumina HiSeq 2500. A second roughly 6 to 12 cycle PCR used a sample-barcoded 5' primer and a J-beta primer mix. Each TCR beta cDNA molecule received a unique molecular identifier from a template-switch 5' adaptor carrying 12 random nucleotides. Each sample yielded at least 2.5 million CDR3-containing paired-end reads. First-strand cDNA synthesis was performed from all RNA using the Mint cDNA synthesis kit, with priming by a TRBC-specific oligonucleotide. Following uracil-DNA glycosylase treatment, all cDNA underwent a first 18-cycle PCR with the universal primers M1SS and BC2_uni_R. The authors processed their data as follows. For normalization, 1 million high-quality reads were randomly selected from each sample, with every read carrying a distinct molecular identifier. Instead of being binned into consensus sequences, reads with shared molecular identifiers were discarded. MiTCR, set to a Q25 quality threshold and the strictest error-elimination algorithm, was used for CDR3 identification, clonotype clustering and error correction. A nonparametric unseen species model with Euler transformation was used to estimate a lower bound on total TCR beta diversity. TCRdb itself trimmed the public reads at Q25 with fastp, ran MiXCR and retained productive beta chains. CDR3 protein duplicates are merged, each entry listing the most common genes and DNA. TCRdb, rather than the study authors, made the V and J calls. The sample profile shows 1.5 million to 2 million distinct CDR3 sequences; around 50% of them were found once. In total, the top ten clones hold over 2% of the sample.

Trimming removed 3 bases from V and 4 bases from J; the gene matches leave 10 bases unexplained. The CDR3 starts with the cysteine, ends with the phenylalanine, and has 16 residues. Only CDR3 DNA remains: 48 bases, in frame from the first base. The germline V gene yields KGHSH for CDR1 and LQKENI for CDR2. The V and J genes are TRBV18 and TRBJ2-5; 8 central bases correspond to TRBD1. The sequencing input was blood. The TCR originated in a woman in her forties in good health. CDR3 reads: CASSPNTGGKVETQYF. At the DNA level, the sequence is TGTGCCAGCTCACCGAATACAGGGGGGAAGGTAGAGACCCAGTACTTC.